The source of this T cell receptor (beta chain) is a study of cytotoxic CD8 clonotypes in ibrutinib-treated CLL. Study findings and constraints: Patients showed higher baseline clonality than age-matched healthy donors, and it tracked circulating CD8+ T-cell counts.

The CDR3 is made up of 11 amino acids. The germline gives CDR1 MDHEN, CDR2 SYDVKM. V was pared by 5 bases and J by 4 bases, with 6 bases between. Assay: immunoSEQ multiplex PCR; the TCRdb copy retains only in-frame clones and omits some. The top ten hold nearly 5% of the sample, which has fewer than 85,000 clones, about four fifths seen once. Concerning this clone: What it binds is unknown.

The chain uses TRBV28 and TRBJ2-7; D is unclear. This clonotype originated in a human donor with chronic lymphocytic leukemia. Sequencing was performed on PBMCs, taken after 12 months of ibrutinib treatment. CDR3 DNA sequence: TGTGCCAGCAGTCGACCATACGAGCAGTACTTC. Translated, it gives CASSRPYEQYF.